The rows below give T cell receptor beta chains drawn from one sample of a study of post-analysis software for immune sequencing data. Via MiXCR, TCRdb re-called the PCR reads, giving one row per CDR3 protein. The sample consists of 350,000 to 500,000 distinct CDR3 sequences, roughly 38% of them appearing once. The sample taken for sequencing was blood. These receptors came from a girl aged 2 to 10 with multiple sclerosis. CDR3s include the opening cysteine and the closing phenylalanine or tryptophan. The D gene is left open where the match is weak. Clone size is given for some rows only: seen once, a few or many times, or a class if the clone is expanded.

v_gene	abundance	len	d_gene	j_gene	CDR3aa	CDR3nt
TRBV12-3/TRBV12-4	.	12	.	TRBJ2-3	CASSFPPDTQYF	TGTGCCAGCAGTTTCCCTCCAGATACGCAGTATTTT
TRBV6-2/TRBV6-3	.	14	.	TRBJ2-5	CASSYLGAQETQYF	TGTGCCAGCAGTTACCTCGGCGCGCAAGAGACCCAGTACTTC
TRBV6-6	.	14	.	TRBJ2-5	CASSYRGERETQYF	TGTGCCAGCAGTTACAGGGGAGAGAGGGAGACCCAGTACTTC
TRBV7-2	.	18	TRBD1	TRBJ2-7	CTSSSGTGALLRFNEQYF	TGTACCAGCAGCTCCGGGACAGGGGCTCTCCTCAGGTTCAACGAGCAGTACTTC
TRBV3-1	few	16	.	TRBJ1-1	CASSQVGRAKNTEAFF	TGTGCCAGCAGCCAAGTTGGCAGGGCGAAGAACACTGAAGCTTTCTTT
TRBV12-3/TRBV12-4	.	13	.	TRBJ1-1	CTSSLAHRGEAFF	TGTACCAGCAGTTTAGCGCATCGGGGAGAAGCTTTCTTT
TRBV12-3/TRBV12-4	.	17	.	TRBJ2-1	CASSPWAVLSSYNEQFF	TGTGCCAGCAGCCCGTGGGCAGTACTAAGCTCCTACAATGAGCAGTTCTTC
TRBV4-2	few	14	TRBD1	TRBJ1-2	CASSRDRTIYGYTF	TGTGCCAGCAGCCGGGACAGGACTATCTATGGCTACACCTTC
TRBV5-6	once	15	.	TRBJ1-1	CASSARPGGVTEAFF	TGTGCCAGCAGCGCGAGACCGGGGGGCGTCACTGAAGCTTTCTTT
TRBV20-1	few	9	.	TRBJ2-3	CSARPAQYF	TGCAGTGCTAGACCGGCGCAGTATTTT
TRBV12-3/TRBV12-4	few	13	TRBD1	TRBJ1-2	CASSWTGGFGYTF	TGTGCCAGCAGTTGGACAGGGGGCTTTGGCTACACCTTC
TRBV29-1	.	14	.	TRBJ1-2	CSVAPARGEGGYTF	TGCAGCGTTGCTCCGGCGAGGGGCGAGGGTGGCTACACCTTC
TRBV9	.	13	.	TRBJ1-1	CASSVVQGPEAFF	TGTGCCAGCAGCGTAGTTCAGGGGCCCGAAGCTTTCTTT
TRBV6-2/TRBV6-3	.	15	TRBD2	TRBJ2-1	CASSYDGRGYNEQFF	TGTGCCAGCAGTTACGACGGGAGGGGTTACAATGAGCAGTTCTTC
TRBV10-3	.	15	TRBD1	TRBJ2-1	CAISDGTGGYNEQFF	TGTGCCATCAGTGATGGGACAGGGGGCTACAATGAGCAGTTCTTC
TRBV7-6	once	16	TRBD1	TRBJ2-6	CASSRTGFSGANVLTF	TGTGCCAGCAGCCGGACAGGGTTCTCTGGGGCCAACGTCCTGACTTTC
TRBV5-1	few	15	.	TRBJ1-2	CASSLGTGQDYGYTF	TGCGCCAGCAGCTTGGGAACAGGGCAGGACTATGGCTACACCTTC
TRBV7-2	.	14	TRBD2	TRBJ2-1	CASSLRGAYNEQFF	TGTGCCAGCAGCCTCCGGGGGGCCTACAATGAGCAGTTCTTC
TRBV6-4	.	15	TRBD1	TRBJ2-1	CASSDDRVDDNEQFF	TGTGCCAGCAGTGACGACAGGGTTGATGACAATGAGCAGTTCTTC
TRBV3-1	few	17	.	TRBJ2-1	CASSQEVMVGHMNEQFF	TGTGCCAGCAGCCAAGAAGTAATGGTAGGACATATGAATGAGCAGTTCTTC
TRBV10-3	.	17	.	TRBJ2-6	CAISPGTGSSGANVLTF	TGTGCCATCAGCCCCGGGACGGGAAGCTCTGGGGCCAACGTCCTGACTTTC
TRBV28	.	14	TRBD1	TRBJ1-6	CASSWTGLNSPLHF	TGTGCCAGCAGTTGGACAGGGCTGAATTCACCCCTCCACTTT
TRBV25-1	.	17	.	TRBJ1-1	CASSANRLKTEYTEAFF	TGTGCCAGCAGTGCTAACCGGCTCAAGACGGAATACACTGAAGCTTTCTTT
TRBV12-3/TRBV12-4	.	14	.	TRBJ2-3	CASRRSVSTDTQYF	TGTGCCAGCAGGAGGAGCGTCAGCACAGATACGCAGTATTTT